These T cell receptor beta chains were read from a single sample in a study of T cell responses to AZD1222 COVID-19 vaccine. Using immunoSEQ multiplex PCR, the repertoire was profiled, and TCRdb retains in-frame clones only, with some absent. The table has 90,000 to 110,000 clones, approximately 92% seen once. Material: peripheral blood, obtained 28 days after the second AZD1222 dose. All receptors come from an adult who received the AZD1222 COVID-19 vaccine. Each CDR3 is given without its conserved first and last residue. Fields, in order: V gene, clone size, CDR3 protein. Clone size is given for some rows only: seen once, a few or many times, or a class if the clone is expanded.

v_gene: TRBV27
abundance: once
CDR3aa: ASSTGSKGGGQY

v_gene: TRBV28
abundance: .
CDR3aa: ASSRDRGRHNEQF

v_gene: TRBV18
abundance: .
CDR3aa: ASSRNNEKLF

v_gene: TRBV14
abundance: .
CDR3aa: ASSQEFTYNSPLH

v_gene: TRBV14
abundance: .
CDR3aa: ASSPWGQGDGANVLT

v_gene: TRBV28
abundance: .
CDR3aa: ASSLSSLDSPLH

v_gene: TRBV7-6
abundance: .
CDR3aa: ASSWVAEGVGEQF

v_gene: TRBV5-1
abundance: .
CDR3aa: ASSFHSDNYGYT

v_gene: TRBV7-8
abundance: once
CDR3aa: ASSFGLGEQF

v_gene: TRBV5-1
abundance: .
CDR3aa: ASSSGQPAKNIQY

v_gene: TRBV6-4
abundance: .
CDR3aa: ASSDPKSKAF

v_gene: TRBV18
abundance: .
CDR3aa: ASSPTESYNEQF

v_gene: TRBV29-1
abundance: .
CDR3aa: SARRGAGNTIY

v_gene: TRBV4-1
abundance: .
CDR3aa: ASSQDHRTGGVNTEAF

v_gene: TRBV28
abundance: few
CDR3aa: ASSLNYNEQF

v_gene: TRBV7-8
abundance: once
CDR3aa: ASSLGAGELF

v_gene: TRBV4-1
abundance: once
CDR3aa: ASSQGRNTEAF

v_gene: TRBV28
abundance: .
CDR3aa: ASLRDRVNQPQH

v_gene: TRBV6-5
abundance: .
CDR3aa: ASNRGHEQF

v_gene: TRBV19
abundance: once
CDR3aa: ASSSAAGGNTGELF

v_gene: TRBV29-1
abundance: .
CDR3aa: SVASGNDNEQF

v_gene: TRBV2
abundance: .
CDR3aa: ASTQGRGQPQH

v_gene: TRBV6-5
abundance: .
CDR3aa: ASSYLGGNGPYEQY

v_gene: TRBV11-3
abundance: .
CDR3aa: ASSFSGGAGELF

v_gene: TRBV28
abundance: once
CDR3aa: ASSLNPGTSGRSYEQY

v_gene: TRBV15
abundance: once
CDR3aa: ATSRAGEGYNEQF

v_gene: TRBV9
abundance: .
CDR3aa: ASSAGVDIYNEQF

v_gene: TRBV6-2/TRBV6-3
abundance: .
CDR3aa: ASSTNRGNQPQH

v_gene: TRBV28
abundance: .
CDR3aa: ASSLGGAREQY

v_gene: TRBV5-4
abundance: .
CDR3aa: ASRVGTANTGELF

v_gene: TRBV6-4
abundance: .
CDR3aa: ASSGGTSGSDEQF

v_gene: TRBV19
abundance: .
CDR3aa: ASSIGGTGGYNEQF

v_gene: TRBV6-2/TRBV6-3
abundance: .
CDR3aa: ASIPPYEQY

v_gene: TRBV28
abundance: .
CDR3aa: ASRGNQPQH

v_gene: TRBV19
abundance: .
CDR3aa: ASTSRPPYEQY

v_gene: TRBV4-2
abundance: .
CDR3aa: ASSPTSVGEQF

v_gene: TRBV3-1/TRBV3-2
abundance: .
CDR3aa: ASSQVDAGGPTQY

v_gene: TRBV5-1
abundance: .
CDR3aa: ASSSGGLAGTDTQY

v_gene: TRBV11-2
abundance: .
CDR3aa: ASSLRGLGNSPLH

v_gene: TRBV19
abundance: .
CDR3aa: ASSIGAVTEAF

v_gene: TRBV9
abundance: .
CDR3aa: ASSVAGRSEQY

v_gene: TRBV28
abundance: .
CDR3aa: ASSPTGVYSYEQY

v_gene: TRBV4-1
abundance: .
CDR3aa: ASSQTGGLGGYT

v_gene: TRBV5-1
abundance: .
CDR3aa: ASSLTGQSSYEQY

v_gene: TRBV28
abundance: .
CDR3aa: ASTLRDRGPYEQY

v_gene: TRBV28
abundance: .
CDR3aa: ASGRAPREQF

v_gene: TRBV3-1/TRBV3-2
abundance: .
CDR3aa: ASSQHYEQF

v_gene: TRBV2
abundance: .
CDR3aa: ASSEGDTQY

v_gene: TRBV6-5
abundance: .
CDR3aa: ASLGPNTGELF

v_gene: TRBV7-6
abundance: .
CDR3aa: ASSLGGLDNNEQF

v_gene: TRBV2
abundance: .
CDR3aa: ASSEDGGTDTQY

v_gene: TRBV14
abundance: .
CDR3aa: ASSHAGLAGGYTGELF